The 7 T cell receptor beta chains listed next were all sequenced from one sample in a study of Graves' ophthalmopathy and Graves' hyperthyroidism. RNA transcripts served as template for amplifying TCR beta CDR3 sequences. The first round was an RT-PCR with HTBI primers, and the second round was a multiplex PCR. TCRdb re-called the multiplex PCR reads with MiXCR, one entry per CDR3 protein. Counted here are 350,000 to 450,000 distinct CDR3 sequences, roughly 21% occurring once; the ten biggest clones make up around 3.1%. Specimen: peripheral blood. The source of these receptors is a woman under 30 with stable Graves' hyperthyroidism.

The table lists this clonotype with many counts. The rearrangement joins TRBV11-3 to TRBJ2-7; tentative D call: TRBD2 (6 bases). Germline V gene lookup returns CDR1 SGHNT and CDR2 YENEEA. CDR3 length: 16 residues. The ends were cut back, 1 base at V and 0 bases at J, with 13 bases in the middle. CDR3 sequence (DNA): TGTGCCAGCAGCTTAGGTGGGGGAGGTAACTCCTACGAGCAGTACTTC. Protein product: CASSLGGGGNSYEQYF.

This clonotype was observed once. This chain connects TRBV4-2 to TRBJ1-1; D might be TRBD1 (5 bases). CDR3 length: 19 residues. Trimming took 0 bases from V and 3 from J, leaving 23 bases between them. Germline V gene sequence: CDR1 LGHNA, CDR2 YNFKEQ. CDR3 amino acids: CASSQDLRGPYFADTEAFF. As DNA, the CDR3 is TGTGCCAGCAGCCAAGATCTTCGGGGCCCCTACTTCGCGGACACTGAAGCTTTCTTT.

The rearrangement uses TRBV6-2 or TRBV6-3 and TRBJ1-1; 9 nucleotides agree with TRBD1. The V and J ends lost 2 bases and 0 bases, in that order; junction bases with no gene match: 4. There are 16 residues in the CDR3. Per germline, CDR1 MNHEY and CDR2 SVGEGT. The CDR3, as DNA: TGTGCCAGCAGTTACGGACAGGGGAACATGAACACTGAAGCTTTCTTT. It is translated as CASSYGQGNMNTEAFF.

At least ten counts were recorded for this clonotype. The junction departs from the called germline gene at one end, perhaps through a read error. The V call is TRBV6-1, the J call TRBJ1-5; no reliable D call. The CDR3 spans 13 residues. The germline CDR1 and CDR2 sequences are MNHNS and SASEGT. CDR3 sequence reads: CASSDAVNRPQHF. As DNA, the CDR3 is TGTGCCAGCAGTGACGCTGTCAATCGGCCCCAGCATTTT.

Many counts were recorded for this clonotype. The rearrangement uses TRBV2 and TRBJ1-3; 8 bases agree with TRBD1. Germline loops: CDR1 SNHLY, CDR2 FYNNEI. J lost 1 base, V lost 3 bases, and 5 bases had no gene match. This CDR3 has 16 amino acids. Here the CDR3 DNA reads TGTGCCAGCAGTGATGGACAGGGCTTTTCTGGAAACACCATATATTTT. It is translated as CASSDGQGFSGNTIYF.

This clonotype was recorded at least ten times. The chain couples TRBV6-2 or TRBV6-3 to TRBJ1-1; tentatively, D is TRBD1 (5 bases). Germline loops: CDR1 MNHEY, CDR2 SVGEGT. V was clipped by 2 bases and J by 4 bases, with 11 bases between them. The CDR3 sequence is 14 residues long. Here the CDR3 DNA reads TGTGCCAGCAGTTACCCACAGGCGCGCACTGAAGCTTTCTTT. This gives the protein CASSYPQARTEAFF.

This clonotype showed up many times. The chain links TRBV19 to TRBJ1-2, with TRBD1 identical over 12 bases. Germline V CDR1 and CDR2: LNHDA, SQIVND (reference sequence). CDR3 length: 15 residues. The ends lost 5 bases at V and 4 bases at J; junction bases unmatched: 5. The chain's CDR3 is CASSPEGQGAYGYTF. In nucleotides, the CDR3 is TGTGCCAGTAGTCCGGAGGGACAGGGGGCCTATGGCTACACCTTC.